The 31 T cell receptor beta chains below were found in one sample sequenced in a study of Ad26.COV2.S vaccination and SARS-CoV-2 variants. Treatment indicated: 19 received Ad26.COV2.S at low or high dose, single or two shots; roughly five received placebo; per-sample allocation not given. Day 63 after the first vaccine or placebo injection was the time point for sampling. This table comes from immunoSEQ multiplex PCR, and its TCRdb copy is limited to in-frame clones, with some not included. The sample contains around 320,000 clones, around 83% of which appear only once. This specimen consisted of peripheral blood, obtained in a trial of Ad26.COV2.S vaccine versus placebo. These receptors were collected from a person aged 18 to 59 who received the Ad26.COV2.S COVID-19 vaccine or a placebo.

The V and J genes are TRBV15 and TRBJ1-4, with a tentative D call TRBD1 (5 bases). V lost 1 base and J lost 8, with 11 bases in between. Looked up from germline, CDR1 is LNHNV and CDR2 is YYDKDF (reference sequence). The CDR3 length is 14 residues. Written as DNA, the CDR3 is TGTGCCACCAGCAGAGGCAGGGAGGCAGAAAAACTGTTTTTT. Encoded protein: CATSRGREAEKLFF.

This chain uses TRBV12-3 or TRBV12-4 with TRBJ2-1; the D is unclear. The CDR3 runs 13 residues. The V gene lost 7 bases and the J gene lost 10 bases, with 17 bases spanning the gap. CDR3 loop: CASTSGLGWEQFF. The CDR3 DNA reads as TGTGCCAGCACCTCGGGTCTCGGGTGGGAGCAGTTCTTC.

V usage is TRBV2 and J usage is TRBJ2-4; D may be TRBD1 (6 bases). Looked up from germline, CDR1 is SNHLY and CDR2 is FYNNEI. The CDR3 is made up of 14 amino acids. With 5 bases removed from V and 7 bases from J, the gap between germline ends came to 15 bases. CDR3 DNA sequence: TGTGCCAGCAGTCCCGACCGACAGGCCAACATTCAGTACTTC. It is translated as CASSPDRQANIQYF.

The chain employs TRBV6-4 and TRBJ2-1; 9 nucleotides line up with TRBD1. The CDR3 runs to 17 residues. Germline-derived CDR1 and CDR2 are MRHNA and SNTAGT. V shed 3 bases and J 8 bases; nucleotides not matched to a gene: 14. CDR3 coding DNA: TGTGCCAGCAGTGAATACGGGGTAGGACAGGGGTTCGATGAGCAGTTCTTC. This codes for CASSEYGVGQGFDEQFF.

This clone has a single count. The chain employs TRBV11-2 and TRBJ1-4; TRBD1 aligns across 7 bases. Germline values: CDR1 SGHAT, CDR2 FQNNGV. V trimming: 2 bases; J trimming: 3 bases; junction bases outside the gene matches: 9. The CDR3 contains 17 residues. DNA for the CDR3: TGTGCCAGCAGCTTAAGACAGGGATTAGTGGCTAATGAAAAACTGTTTTTT. Translation: CASSLRQGLVANEKLFF.

This chain links TRBV5-1 with TRBJ2-7; TRBD2 agrees at 8 bases. The CDR3 consists of 14 residues. Trimming took 2 bases from V and 5 from J; bases not matched to a gene: 6. From germline, CDR1 is SGHRS and CDR2 YFSETQ. The CDR3 is CASSLRGGRDEQYF. CDR3 DNA sequence: TGCGCCAGCAGCTTACGGGGGGGCCGGGACGAGCAGTACTTC.

CDR3 in amino acids: CATSTTGQGRSYEQYF. The CDR3 coding sequence is TGTGCCACCAGCACAACAGGACAGGGAAGGAGCTACGAGCAGTACTTC. The chain carries TRBV15 and TRBJ2-7; 8 nucleotides align to TRBD1. This CDR3 comprises 16 residues. CDR1 and CDR2 (germline): LNHNV, YYDKDF (reference sequence). V gave up 4 bases and J gave up 3 bases; unmatched junction bases: 11.

This chain uses TRBV7-9 with TRBJ2-2; no firm D call. Germline CDR1 reads SEHNR; CDR2 reads FQNEAQ (reference sequence). Trimming took off 5 bases at V and 5 bases at J, with 9 bases between the two ends. This CDR3 contains 13 residues. The DNA of the CDR3 is TGTGCCAGCAGCCCCACCCCGACCGGGGAGCTGTTTTTT. As protein: CASSPTPTGELFF.

The chain carries TRBV5-5 and TRBJ1-1, with D unresolved. Trimming cost V 4 bases and J 11 bases, with 18 bases left between them. Germline V gene data show CDR1 as SGHKS and CDR2 as YYEKEE (reference sequence). This CDR3 is 13 amino acids long. The DNA for the CDR3 is TGTGCCAGCAGCCCCGGGTTGGCCCGTGAGGCTTTCTTT. It is translated as CASSPGLAREAFF.

The rearrangement joins TRBV9 to TRBJ2-4; TRBD2 matches 14 bases. This CDR3 spans 16 amino acids. CDR1 is SGDLS, CDR2 YYNGEE, per germline. The trim removed 4 bases at V and 7 bases at J, leaving 7 bases unmatched. CDR3 residues: CASSPGTSGGRNIQYF. The DNA of the CDR3 is TGTGCCAGCAGCCCCGGGACTAGCGGGGGTCGGAACATTCAGTACTTC.

J is TRBJ2-1 and V is TRBV15; D is undetermined. The CDR3 contains 15 residues. Per the germline V gene, CDR1 is LNHNV and CDR2 is YYDKDF (reference sequence). Trimming left V 0 bases short and J 9 bases short, with 15 bases between. As DNA, the CDR3 is TGTGCCACCAGCAGAGATCTGGCCGCTCCCGGTGAGCAGTTCTTC. Protein sequence: CATSRDLAAPGEQFF.

Points on this clone: In the same sample, other DNA sequences code for this CDR3. The gene calls are TRBV2 and TRBJ1-2; D gene uncertain. Germline V gives CDR1 SNHLY, CDR2 FYNNEI. The CDR3 has 12 amino acids. V lost 4 bases and J 5 bases, leaving 8 bases between the germline ends. Here the CDR3 reads CASSARLYGYTF. CDR3 DNA: TGTGCCAGCAGTGCTAGACTTTATGGCTACACCTTC.

The rearrangement links TRBV23-1 to TRBJ2-1, with a tentative D call TRBD1 (5 bases). TRBV23-1 belongs to the ORF category, with a function that is uncertain. V dropped 1 base and J dropped 5 bases, with 18 bases sitting between them. This CDR3 has 17 residues. This chain's CDR3 is CASSQWPRLLGDNEQFF. The CDR3, as DNA: TGCGCCAGCAGTCAATGGCCGCGATTGCTAGGGGACAATGAGCAGTTCTTC.

The V and J genes are TRBV5-1 and TRBJ2-1, with 9 bases that match TRBD1. CDR1 is SGHRS, CDR2 YFSETQ, per germline. The CDR3 runs to 15 residues. J lost 9 bases, V lost 4 bases, and 11 bases had no gene match. The CDR3 DNA sequence: TGCGCCAGCAGCCTTCGGACAGGGGCCTCTGGTGAGCAGTTCTTC. Amino acid sequence: CASSLRTGASGEQFF.

The V gene is TRBV5-6, the J gene TRBJ1-1; weak D call: TRBD1 (5 bases). Germline V CDR1 and CDR2: SGHDT, YYEEEE. There are 13 residues in the CDR3. Trimming shortened V by 5 bases and J by 5 bases, and 13 bases separated the two germline ends. CDR3 DNA sequence: TGTGCCAGCAGTAGCCAGGGAGGAACTGAAGCTTTCTTT. Its protein product is CASSSQGGTEAFF.

This clone was picked up one time. The rearrangement uses TRBV30 and TRBJ1-1, with 10 bases lining up with TRBD1. V was pared by 5 bases and J by 4 bases, with 10 bases of the junction left unmatched. CDR3 length: 15 residues. Germline-derived CDR1 and CDR2 are GTSNPN and SVGIG (reference sequence). The CDR3 region has the DNA TGTGCCTGGGAGGGACAGGGGAGCTGGAGCACTGAAGCTTTCTTT. This encodes CAWEGQGSWSTEAFF.

J is TRBJ2-5 and V is TRBV4-1, with D maybe TRBD1 (6 bases). V gave up 4 bases and J gave up 5 bases, with 17 bases separating them. The germline V gene encodes CDR1 MGHRA and CDR2 YSYEKL. CDR3 length: 15 amino acids. CDR3 DNA: TGCGCCAGCAGCCTTGGACAGATAAGATCGGAGACCCAGTACTTC. Encoded protein: CASSLGQIRSETQYF.

As regards this clone: This specimen includes other DNA sequences encoding the same CDR3. The chain carries TRBV5-1 and TRBJ2-3; 8 bases are a match to TRBD2. V gave up 4 bases and J gave up 3 bases; unmatched junction bases: 4. Germline CDR1 is SGHRS and CDR2 is YFSETQ. The CDR3 is 14 residues long. CDR3 sequence: CASSPGGPTDTQYF. As DNA, the CDR3 is TGCGCCAGCAGCCCGGGGGGGCCGACAGATACGCAGTATTTT.

The rearrangement joins TRBV5-4 to TRBJ1-6; 8 nucleotides line up with TRBD1. Germline V gene lookup returns CDR1 SGHNT and CDR2 YYREEE (reference sequence). The J segment lost 9 bases and the V segment lost 2 bases, leaving 4 bases of the junction unmatched. The CDR3 is made up of 14 amino acids. CDR3 coding DNA: TGTGCCAGCAGCTTCAGGGGGCAGATTTCACCCCTCCACTTT. It is translated as CASSFRGQISPLHF. Combining the CDR3 with reference TRBV5-4 and TRBJ1-6 gives the whole variable domain ETGVTQSPTHLIKTRGQQVTLRCSSQSGHNTVSWYQQALGQGPQFIFQYYREEENGRGNFPPRFSGLQFPNYSSELNVNALELDDSALYLCASSFRGQISPLHFGNGTRLTVT.

The gene calls are TRBV18 and TRBJ1-1, with TRBD1 matching 9 bases. The CDR3 is made up of 15 amino acids. Trimming cost V 6 bases and J 4 bases; bases outside gene matches: 9. Per the germline V gene, CDR1 is KGHSH and CDR2 is LQKENI. CDR3 protein: CASSVTGGGGTEAFF. CDR3 in DNA: TGTGCCAGCTCGGTCACAGGGGGCGGGGGCACTGAAGCTTTCTTT.

The chain employs TRBV5-1 and TRBJ1-1, with D perhaps TRBD1 (6 bases). Germline V gives CDR1 SGHRS, CDR2 YFSETQ. V lost 0 bases, J lost 10 bases, and 19 bases lay in between. The CDR3 is 15 amino acids. The CDR3 DNA reads TGCGCCAGCAGCTTGGCTGCAGGGGAAGGTTTTGGAGCTTTCTTT. Translated: CASSLAAGEGFGAFF.

This rearrangement joins TRBV19 to TRBJ1-5, with a tentative D call TRBD1 (6 bases). This CDR3 has 15 residues. V was clipped by 3 bases and J by 4 bases, with 13 bases between them. Germline CDR1 is LNHDA and CDR2 is SQIVND (reference sequence). The CDR3 sequence is CASSIFQGGNQPQHF. CDR3 in DNA: TGTGCCAGTAGTATTTTCCAAGGGGGGAATCAGCCCCAGCATTTT. Based on the CDR3 plus reference TRBV19 and TRBJ1-5, the full variable domain is DGGITQSPKYLFRKEGQNVTLSCEQNLNHDAMYWYRQDPGQGLRLIYYSQIVNDFQKGDIAEGYSVSREKKESFPLTVTSAQKNPTAFYLCASSIFQGGNQPQHFGDGTRLSIL.

V usage is TRBV6-6 and J usage is TRBJ1-2; 8 nucleotides agree with TRBD1. The germline CDR1 and CDR2 sequences are MNHNY and SVGAGI (reference sequence). The CDR3 extends over 13 amino acids. V lost 6 bases, J lost 4 bases, and 4 bases stayed unmatched. For the CDR3, the DNA is TGTGCCAGCAGCCGGGACAGGATCTATGGCTACACCTTC. It yields the protein CASSRDRIYGYTF.

This chain uses TRBV5-1 with TRBJ1-1; tentatively, D is TRBD1 (5 bases). CDR3 length equals 13 residues. Germline assignment: CDR1 SGHRS and CDR2 YFSETQ. The V gene lost 3 bases and the J gene lost 1 base, with 7 bases spanning the gap. This CDR3 is CASSYQGNTEAFF. In DNA, the CDR3 is TGCGCCAGCAGCTACCAGGGGAACACTGAAGCTTTCTTT.

V usage is TRBV7-2 and J usage is TRBJ2-6; D is undetermined. The CDR3 extends over 18 amino acids. Trimming removed 1 base at V and 0 bases at J, with 13 bases between. From germline, CDR1 is SGHTA and CDR2 FQGNSA. CDR3 sequence (DNA): TGTGCCAGCAGCTTAGTACAGCGTCCCAGCTCTGGGGCCAACGTCCTGACTTTC. Protein sequence: CASSLVQRPSSGANVLTF.

The V gene is TRBV7-9, the J gene TRBJ1-6; 7 nucleotides match TRBD1. CDR1 and CDR2 from the germline V gene are SEHNR and FQNEAQ (reference sequence). This CDR3 is 14 amino acids long. The J segment lost 5 bases and the V segment lost 8 bases, leaving 6 bases of the junction unmatched. The DNA of the CDR3 is TGTGCCAGCTCCGGGGACAGTGATAATTCACCCCTCCACTTT. The encoded protein is CASSGDSDNSPLHF.

A single count supports this clone. The chain joins TRBV4-2 to TRBJ2-2; a possible D gene is TRBD2 (6 bases). Germline loops: CDR1 LGHNA, CDR2 YNFKEQ. Deletions cut 1 base from V and 1 base from J, with 10 bases between. This CDR3 comprises 16 residues. The CDR3 sequence: CASSQAGGQNTGELFF. The CDR3 DNA reads TGTGCCAGCAGCCAAGCTGGAGGGCAGAACACCGGGGAGCTGTTTTTT.

With respect to this clone: Additional DNA sequences in this sample encode the identical CDR3. The chain is built from TRBV18 and TRBJ1-6, with D possibly TRBD1 on 5 matching bases. The CDR3 runs to 12 residues. The ends were cut back, 3 bases at V and 8 bases at J, with 5 bases in the middle. Germline values: CDR1 KGHSH, CDR2 LQKENI. CDR3 loop: CASSPGDSPLHF. CDR3 in DNA: TGTGCCAGCTCACCGGGGGATTCACCCCTCCACTTT.

The chain uses TRBV6-5 and TRBJ1-2; D not certain. Trimming removed 5 bases from V and 7 bases from J, with 14 bases in between. Germline CDR1 MNHEY, CDR2 SVGAGI. The CDR3 consists of 13 residues. CDR3 in amino acids: CASSSVGISGYTF. Here the CDR3 DNA reads TGTGCCAGCAGTAGCGTCGGGATTAGTGGCTACACCTTC.

The V gene is TRBV21-1, the J gene TRBJ2-7; the table calls TRBD2, which could not be checked here. TRBV21-1 is noted as a pseudogene. The CDR3 spans 14 residues. CDR3 residues: CASSKTLLNYEQYF. The CDR3 nucleotides read TGTGCCAGCAGCAAAACCCTACTCAACTACGAGCAGTACTTC.

This clone was found a few times. The chain is built from TRBV11-3 and TRBJ2-2; D gene uncertain. V lost 0 bases and J 1 base, leaving 6 bases between the germline ends. CDR1 and CDR2 from the germline V gene are SGHNT and YENEEA. The CDR3 covers 15 residues. Here the CDR3 DNA reads TGTGCCAGCAGCTTAGACAGCATGAACACCGGGGAGCTGTTTTTT. This codes for CASSLDSMNTGELFF.